The rows below give T cell receptor beta chains drawn from one sample of a study of response to subunit inactivated influenza vaccine. TCRdb called the RT-PCR reads again in MiXCR, with one record for every CDR3 protein. The sample lists approximately 500,000 distinct CDR3 sequences; 13% to 15% were seen once. Source: PBMCs from blood, taken approximately 12 days after vaccination. These receptors all stem from a man aged 45-65 years who received an inactivated influenza vaccine. Each CDR3 is given with its conserved first and last residue. Each record gives: CDR3 protein, CDR3 DNA, D gene, V gene, J gene, clone size. A D gene is named only where the DNA matches it firmly. Rows may omit the clone size; those that give it use once, few, many or a size class.

CDR3: CAISDLGGIQYGYTF; DNA: TGTGCCATCAGTGACCTCGGAGGGATCCAGTATGGCTACACCTTC; D: -; V: TRBV10-3; J: TRBJ1-2; size: -
CDR3: CASSGASGHTGELFF; DNA: TGCGCCAGCAGCGGGGCTAGCGGTCACACCGGGGAGCTGTTTTTT; D: TRBD2; V: TRBV5-1; J: TRBJ2-2; size: few
CDR3: CASSQGLFYNEQFF; DNA: TGCGCCAGCAGCCAAGGTCTTTTCTACAATGAGCAGTTCTTC; D: -; V: TRBV4-3; J: TRBJ2-1; size: medium-sized
CDR3: CASSATRGVKQGDTEAFF; DNA: TGTGCCAGCAGCGCGACCCGCGGGGTTAAACAGGGGGACACTGAAGCTTTCTTT; D: TRBD1; V: TRBV9; J: TRBJ1-1; size: -
CDR3: CASSLMGAAQETQYF; DNA: TGTGCCAGCAGCCTGATGGGGGCGGCCCAAGAGACCCAGTACTTC; D: -; V: TRBV7-2; J: TRBJ2-5; size: -
CDR3: CASSSTPLAGGYEQYF; DNA: TGCGCCAGCAGCTCCACCCCCTTAGCAGGCGGCTACGAGCAGTACTTC; D: -; V: TRBV5-1; J: TRBJ2-7; size: few
CDR3: CASSTWEGDTGELFF; DNA: TGTGCCAGCAGTACCTGGGAAGGGGACACCGGGGAGCTGTTTTTT; D: -; V: TRBV12-3/TRBV12-4; J: TRBJ2-2; size: many
CDR3: CASSFSWVGNEQFF; DNA: TGTGCCAGCAGCTTTTCCTGGGTGGGCAATGAGCAGTTCTTC; D: -; V: TRBV12-3/TRBV12-4; J: TRBJ2-1; size: -
CDR3: CASSYSRGNTDTQYF; DNA: TGTGCCAGCAGTTACTCGAGGGGCAACACAGATACGCAGTATTTT; D: -; V: TRBV6-5; J: TRBJ2-3; size: few
CDR3: CSARDPSVGLAEWGEQYF; DNA: TGCAGTGCTAGAGATCCTAGCGTTGGGCTAGCGGAGTGGGGTGAGCAGTACTTC; D: TRBD2; V: TRBV20-1; J: TRBJ2-7; size: few
CDR3: CSTPGRGARKTQYF; DNA: TGCAGCACTCCTGGCCGGGGGGCTCGGAAGACCCAGTACTTC; D: -; V: TRBV20-1; J: TRBJ2-5; size: few
CDR3: CASSLTGDGSYEQYF; DNA: TGCGCCAGCAGCTTAACGGGGGATGGATCCTACGAGCAGTACTTC; D: -; V: TRBV5-1; J: TRBJ2-7; size: few
CDR3: CASSPGSLAGTGELFF; DNA: TGTGCCAGCAGCCCCGGCTCGCTAGCGGGCACCGGGGAGCTGTTTTTT; D: TRBD2; V: TRBV7-9; J: TRBJ2-2; size: -
CDR3: CASSDDRVRNQPQHF; DNA: TGTGCCAGCAGTGACGACAGGGTACGAAATCAGCCCCAGCATTTT; D: TRBD1; V: TRBV2; J: TRBJ1-5; size: -
CDR3: CASSLGVSGQKQFF; DNA: TGTGCCAGCAGCTTAGGGGTATCTGGACAGAAGCAGTTCTTC; D: -; V: TRBV7-8; J: TRBJ2-1; size: few
CDR3: CASSLGDYPNNEQFF; DNA: TGTGCCAGCAGTTTAGGAGACTACCCCAACAATGAGCAGTTCTTC; D: -; V: TRBV12-3/TRBV12-4; J: TRBJ2-1; size: -
CDR3: CASSLFGGAYEQYF; DNA: TGTGCCAGCAGTCTCTTTGGGGGAGCCTACGAGCAGTACTTC; D: -; V: TRBV27; J: TRBJ2-7; size: -
CDR3: CSVQRTGELFF; DNA: TGCAGCGTCCAGAGGACCGGGGAGCTGTTTTTT; D: -; V: TRBV29-1; J: TRBJ2-2; size: few
CDR3: CASSHAPAGTYNSPLHF; DNA: TGTGCCAGCAGCCATGCTCCGGCGGGCACCTATAATTCACCCCTCCACTTT; D: -; V: TRBV3-1; J: TRBJ1-6; size: -
CDR3: CASSLSQGRTELFF; DNA: TGTGCCAGCAGTTTATCGCAGGGAAGGACGGAACTGTTTTTT; D: -; V: TRBV28; J: TRBJ1-4; size: -
CDR3: CSAGQGVDTQYF; DNA: TGCAGCGCGGGACAGGGAGTAGATACGCAGTATTTT; D: TRBD1; V: TRBV29-1; J: TRBJ2-3; size: many
CDR3: CASRSPGPSGRDTQYF; DNA: TGTGCCAGCAGATCCCCAGGGCCTAGCGGGAGGGATACGCAGTATTTT; D: TRBD2; V: TRBV12-3/TRBV12-4; J: TRBJ2-3; size: -
CDR3: CASSPHTSGVTFF; DNA: TGTGCCAGCAGCCCTCACACTAGCGGGGTAACGTTCTTC; D: TRBD2; V: TRBV7-9; J: TRBJ2-1; size: few
CDR3: CSANDRQGYNSPLHF; DNA: TGCAGTGCTAACGACCGGCAGGGGTATAATTCACCCCTCCACTTT; D: -; V: TRBV20-1; J: TRBJ1-6; size: few
CDR3: CAISLDRGSDGYTF; DNA: TGTGCCATCAGCTTGGACAGGGGAAGCGATGGCTACACCTTC; D: TRBD1; V: TRBV10-3; J: TRBJ1-2; size: once
CDR3: CSVDRWVGTGNTEAFF; DNA: TGCAGCGTTGATAGGTGGGTCGGGACGGGGAACACTGAAGCTTTCTTT; D: -; V: TRBV29-1; J: TRBJ1-1; size: few
CDR3: CASSLAAGTGNTIYF; DNA: TGTGCCAGCAGTTTAGCAGCGGGGACTGGAAACACCATATATTTT; D: -; V: TRBV12-3/TRBV12-4; J: TRBJ1-3; size: few
CDR3: CASSQAGTSGKSTDTQYF; DNA: TGCGCCAGCAGCCAAGCCGGGACTAGCGGGAAAAGCACAGATACGCAGTATTTT; D: TRBD2; V: TRBV4-3; J: TRBJ2-3; size: -
CDR3: CASSRNRLGTGELFF; DNA: TGTGCCAGCAGCCGGAATAGACTGGGCACCGGGGAGCTGTTTTTT; D: -; V: TRBV14; J: TRBJ2-2; size: -
CDR3: CASSQVGRAETQYF; DNA: TGTGCCAGCAGCCAAGTCGGGAGGGCAGAGACCCAGTACTTC; D: TRBD2; V: TRBV4-2; J: TRBJ2-5; size: -
CDR3: CASSFGQGAAYEQYF; DNA: TGTGCCAGCAGTTTCGGACAGGGGGCCGCCTACGAGCAGTACTTC; D: TRBD1; V: TRBV6-2/TRBV6-3; J: TRBJ2-7; size: -
CDR3: CSATRQGWETQYF; DNA: TGCAGTGCTACCCGACAGGGCTGGGAGACCCAGTACTTC; D: TRBD1; V: TRBV20-1; J: TRBJ2-5; size: -
CDR3: CASLLYGETDTQYF; DNA: TGTGCCAGCCTATTATACGGGGAAACAGATACGCAGTATTTT; D: -; V: TRBV12-3/TRBV12-4; J: TRBJ2-3; size: -
CDR3: CASSFLAGRTSYNEQFF; DNA: TGTGCCAGCAGCTTTTTAGCCGGGAGGACCTCCTACAATGAGCAGTTCTTC; D: TRBD2; V: TRBV7-2; J: TRBJ2-1; size: few
CDR3: CSANHPGGAEAFF; DNA: TGCAGTGCTAACCACCCTGGAGGGGCTGAAGCTTTCTTT; D: -; V: TRBV20-1; J: TRBJ1-1; size: few
CDR3: CASSHLPGLANTGELFF; DNA: TGTGCCAGCAGCCATCTTCCGGGACTAGCGAACACCGGGGAGCTGTTTTTT; D: TRBD2; V: TRBV3-1; J: TRBJ2-2; size: few
CDR3: CASTYSNEQFF; DNA: TGTGCCAGCACTTATTCCAATGAGCAGTTCTTC; D: -; V: TRBV12-3/TRBV12-4; J: TRBJ2-1; size: many
CDR3: CASSFGSGYTF; DNA: TGTGCCAGCAGCTTTGGGTCTGGCTACACCTTC; D: -; V: TRBV5-6; J: TRBJ1-2; size: few
CDR3: CASSLRQANTEAFF; DNA: TGCGCCAGCAGTCTGAGGCAGGCGAACACTGAAGCTTTCTTT; D: -; V: TRBV5-1; J: TRBJ1-1; size: few
CDR3: CASTNGAGAIQPQHF; DNA: TGTGCCAGTACCAATGGGGCAGGGGCGATTCAGCCCCAGCATTTT; D: -; V: TRBV19; J: TRBJ1-5; size: -
CDR3: CASSRGGLGSYEQYF; DNA: TGTGCCAGCAGTCGAGGGGGCTTGGGCTCCTACGAGCAGTACTTC; D: TRBD1; V: TRBV28; J: TRBJ2-7; size: -
CDR3: CASSRGRLNTGELFF; DNA: TGTGCCAGCAGCCGTGGACGGTTGAACACCGGGGAGCTGTTTTTT; D: -; V: TRBV7-6; J: TRBJ2-2; size: few
CDR3: CASRTTGAGANVLTF; DNA: TGTGCCAGCAGAACGACAGGGGCAGGGGCCAACGTCCTGACTTTC; D: TRBD1; V: TRBV12-3/TRBV12-4; J: TRBJ2-6; size: -
CDR3: CASSEGQNTGELFF; DNA: TGCGCCAGCAGCGAGGGACAGAACACCGGGGAGCTGTTTTTT; D: -; V: TRBV5-1; J: TRBJ2-2; size: many
CDR3: CASRSWLGAASYNEQFF; DNA: TGTGCCAGCAGATCCTGGCTCGGGGCGGCCTCCTACAATGAGCAGTTCTTC; D: -; V: TRBV7-2; J: TRBJ2-1; size: -
CDR3: CASREEWPSPTDTQYF; DNA: TGTGCCAGCAGGGAGGAGTGGCCCTCCCCCACAGATACGCAGTATTTT; D: -; V: TRBV28; J: TRBJ2-3; size: few
CDR3: CASSFSVDTEAFF; DNA: TGTGCCAGCAGCTTTTCTGTCGACACGGAAGCTTTCTTT; D: -; V: TRBV11-2; J: TRBJ1-1; size: -
CDR3: CASRWDNSYEQYF; DNA: TGTGCCAGCAGATGGGACAACTCCTACGAGCAGTACTTC; D: -; V: TRBV7-2; J: TRBJ2-7; size: -
CDR3: CATSDPTGNEQFF; DNA: TGTGCCACCAGTGATCCGACCGGCAATGAGCAGTTCTTC; D: -; V: TRBV24-1; J: TRBJ2-1; size: -
CDR3: CASSSGLGTHTQYF; DNA: TGTGCCAGCAGTTCGGGACTAGGGACACATACGCAGTATTTT; D: TRBD2; V: TRBV12-3/TRBV12-4; J: TRBJ2-3; size: -